Following are 13 T cell receptor beta chains from one sample sequenced in a study of T cell responses to AZD1222 COVID-19 vaccine. Method: immunoSEQ multiplex PCR; TCRdb's copy keeps in-frame clones and lacks some. Altogether approximately 50,000 clones are present, less than 90% being singletons, with the ten largest covering about 7%. The source material was peripheral blood, sampled 28 days after the second AZD1222 dose. Source of these receptors: an adult who received the AZD1222 COVID-19 vaccine.

The chain recombines TRBV2 with TRBJ1-1; D perhaps matches TRBD1 (6 bases). The CDR3 has 16 residues. Germline values: CDR1 SNHLY, CDR2 FYNNEI. V was cut by 9 bases and J by 5 bases, with 25 bases left in between. Here the CDR3 DNA reads TGTGCCAGTCGTGGGTCCACAGGGCTCGGCCGGACTGAAGCTTTCTTT. Translating gives CASRGSTGLGRTEAFF.

The V call is TRBV6-5, the J call TRBJ1-6; D is undetermined. The germline gives CDR1 MNHEY, CDR2 SVGAGI. V lost 7 bases and J 6 bases, leaving 16 bases between the germline ends. The CDR3 is 15 residues long. CDR3 coding DNA: TGTGCCAGCAAGGCCCTACAGATACCTAATTCACCCCTCCACTTT. Its translation: CASKALQIPNSPLHF.

The V call is TRBV7-3, the J call TRBJ2-3; D not resolved. The CDR3 has 15 amino acids. Germline assignment: CDR1 SGHTA and CDR2 FQGTGA. V lost 5 bases to trimming and J lost 0 bases, with 12 bases between them. In nucleotides, the CDR3 is TGTGCCAGCAGCCCGACGCCGCACAGCACAGATACGCAGTATTTT. Its translation is CASSPTPHSTDTQYF.

This chain joins TRBV4-1 and TRBJ2-7; D might be TRBD1 (6 bases). The CDR3 runs 16 residues. V lost 3 bases and J 2 bases, leaving 17 bases between the germline ends. Germline V gene sequence: CDR1 MGHRA, CDR2 YSYEKL. CDR3 DNA: TGCGCCAGCAGCCAGAGGGCGCAGGGGACGCCCTACGAGCAGTACTTC. Translating it yields CASSQRAQGTPYEQYF.

This clone was seen only a few times. The J gene is TRBJ2-5, the V gene TRBV6-5; perhaps TRBD1 as D (6 bases). This CDR3 contains 14 residues. Germline CDR1 reads MNHEY; CDR2 reads SVGAGI. The V end was cut by 0 bases, the J end by 4 bases, with 9 bases between. The CDR3 DNA reads TGTGCCAGCAGTTACTCGACCAGGGGAGAGACCCAGTACTTC. Translation: CASSYSTRGETQYF.

The chain carries TRBV19 and TRBJ2-7, with a tentative D call TRBD1 (5 bases). Trimming cost V 1 base and J 0 bases, with 10 bases left between them. CDR3 length equals 15 residues. Germline assignment: CDR1 LNHDA and CDR2 SQIVND (reference sequence). The CDR3 DNA sequence: TGTGCCAGTAGTATAGGGGGCGGTTTCTCCTACGAGCAGTACTTC. Amino acid sequence: CASSIGGGFSYEQYF.

The V and J genes are TRBV4-1 and TRBJ1-2, with 8 bases aligning to TRBD1. Trimming at V came to 3 bases and at J to 4 bases, leaving 13 bases not matched to a gene. This CDR3 comprises 17 residues. Germline CDR1 and CDR2: MGHRA and YSYEKL. CDR3 loop: CASSHPPPAGGFYGYTF. In nucleotides, the CDR3 is TGCGCCAGCAGCCATCCTCCCCCGGCAGGGGGCTTCTATGGCTACACCTTC.

The chain has TRBV28 and TRBJ2-5; 13 bases align to TRBD2. The CDR3 contains 16 residues. Trimming took 6 bases from V and 2 from J; bases not matched to a gene: 6. Germline lookup yields CDR1 MDHEN and CDR2 SYDVKM. The CDR3 region is CASSPPLAGGQETQYF. In DNA, the CDR3 is TGTGCCAGCAGCCCCCCACTAGCGGGGGGGCAAGAGACCCAGTACTTC.

The CDR3 is CASSSLAEINEQFF. Here the CDR3 DNA reads TGTGCCAGCAGTTCCCTAGCGGAAATAAATGAGCAGTTCTTC. The V and J genes are TRBV27 and TRBJ2-1; 7 bases align to TRBD2. Germline values: CDR1 MNHEY, CDR2 SMNVEV (reference sequence). J lost 7 bases, V lost 4 bases, and 7 bases had no gene match. This CDR3 has 14 amino acids.

The rearrangement links TRBV12-5 to TRBJ2-2; D not certain. CDR3 size: 14 residues. Germline lookup yields CDR1 LGHNT and CDR2 FRNRAP. Trimming removed 0 bases from V and 6 bases from J, with 8 bases in between. CDR3 DNA sequence: TGTGCTAGTGGTTTGGTACCCTGGCCCGGGGAGCTGTTTTTT. Translation gives CASGLVPWPGELFF. Drawing the rest from reference TRBV12-5 and TRBJ2-2, the complete variable domain is DARVTQTPRHKVTEMGQEVTMRCQPILGHNTVFWYRQTMMQGLELLAYFRNRAPLDDSGMPKDRFSAEMPDATLATLKIQPSEPRDSAVYFCASGLVPWPGELFFGEGSRLTVL.

The chain carries TRBV11-2 and TRBJ1-3; the match to TRBD1 covers 7 bases. Germline V gene sequence: CDR1 SGHAT, CDR2 FQNNGV. V dropped 5 bases and J dropped 2; count of bases not matched to a gene: 9. CDR3 length: 16 residues. The CDR3 reads CASSPRTGVAGNTIYF. In DNA, the CDR3 is TGTGCCAGCAGCCCTCGTACAGGGGTCGCTGGAAACACCATATATTTT.

This clone was picked up one time. This chain joins TRBV6-5 and TRBJ1-5, with TRBD1 matching 9 bases. Trimming took 4 bases from V and 5 from J; bases not matched to a gene: 3. The CDR3 totals 14 residues. In germline, CDR1 is MNHEY, CDR2 SVGAGI. CDR3 in DNA: TGTGCCAGCAGTTCGGGACAGGGCTATCAGCCCCAGCATTTT. This translates into CASSSGQGYQPQHF.

J is TRBJ1-1 and V is TRBV3-1 (or the pseudogene TRBV3-2); 7 nucleotides agree with TRBD1. Trimming took 1 base from V and 6 from J; bases not matched to a gene: 5. Germline V gene data show CDR1 as LGHDT and CDR2 as YNNKEL (reference sequence). CDR3 length: 14 amino acids. The CDR3 spells CASSQATGKAEAFF. DNA for the CDR3: TGTGCCAGCAGCCAAGCGACAGGGAAGGCTGAAGCTTTCTTT.